This is a list of T cell receptor beta chains from one sample in a study of T cell responses to AZD1222 COVID-19 vaccine. Sequencing was performed with immunoSEQ multiplex PCR; in TCRdb, only in-frame clones are kept and a portion is missing. The sample includes roughly 100,000 clones, about 90% of them seen just once. The specimen was peripheral blood, collected on day 0 of AZD1222 vaccination. These receptors all come from an adult in good health. Both conserved end residues are trimmed from each CDR3.

V: TRBV2
J: TRBJ2-5
CDR3: ASSEAGGRETQY

V: TRBV6-2/TRBV6-3
J: TRBJ1-2
CDR3: ASSSPGGHRYGYT

V: TRBV4-1
J: TRBJ2-6
CDR3: ASSQEGTMFSGANVLT

V: TRBV7-2
J: TRBJ2-7
CDR3: ASSGGQHYEQY

V: TRBV27
J: TRBJ2-5
CDR3: ASSLSNGQETQY

V: TRBV28
J: TRBJ2-7
CDR3: ASSPGSAMGEQY

V: TRBV19
J: TRBJ1-6
CDR3: ASSIDDVGSWNSPLH

V: TRBV19
J: TRBJ1-5
CDR3: ATSDRAGPQH

V: TRBV18
J: TRBJ2-5
CDR3: ASSLDRQETQY

V: TRBV7-6
J: TRBJ1-5
CDR3: ASSLFEASNQPQH

V: TRBV7-8
J: TRBJ2-7
CDR3: ASSPGSGSEQY

V: TRBV2
J: TRBJ1-1
CDR3: ASRGQILNTEAF

V: TRBV11-3
J: TRBJ2-1
CDR3: ASSPDRSYNEQF

V: TRBV10-3
J: TRBJ2-1
CDR3: AISEQDGSYNEQF

V: TRBV6-5
J: TRBJ2-7
CDR3: ASSYSNLGSYEQY

V: TRBV28
J: TRBJ2-2
CDR3: ASRSRTNSGELF

V: TRBV12-3/TRBV12-4
J: TRBJ1-1
CDR3: ASSSGRNTEAF

V: TRBV11-2
J: TRBJ2-5
CDR3: ASTLSDGTQY

V: TRBV12-5
J: TRBJ2-1
CDR3: ASALQGNEQF

V: TRBV14
J: TRBJ1-6
CDR3: ASSQEPNSPLH

V: TRBV10-3
J: TRBJ1-2
CDR3: AIRSGAGGPSNYGYT

V: TRBV28
J: TRBJ1-5
CDR3: ASSGHGNGNQPQH

V: TRBV15
J: TRBJ2-1
CDR3: ATSETSGINEQF

V: TRBV5-1
J: TRBJ1-5
CDR3: ASSLEGAGQPQH

V: TRBV9
J: TRBJ1-5
CDR3: ASSVDSSNQPQH

V: TRBV27
J: TRBJ2-5
CDR3: ASRRRGQGLTSMETQY

V: TRBV28
J: TRBJ1-1
CDR3: ASYSRDRVTEAF

V: TRBV3-1/TRBV3-2
J: TRBJ1-2
CDR3: ASSQLDRGDGYT

V: TRBV11-2
J: TRBJ1-2
CDR3: ASSPGTGASGYT

V: TRBV5-1
J: TRBJ2-2
CDR3: ASSETGFAGELF

V: TRBV4-2
J: TRBJ1-1
CDR3: ASSREFNTEAF

V: TRBV3-1/TRBV3-2
J: TRBJ1-6
CDR3: ASSQGGQTNSPLH